Listed below are T cell receptor beta chains from one sample, sequenced in a study of CD8+ T cells in alopecia areata. Data came from immunoSEQ multiplex PCR; TCRdb stores just in-frame clones and leaves some out. The data contain about 110,000 clones, roughly three fifths of them singletons. The starting material was CD8+ T cells sorted from blood, obtained at week 24, from a patient treated with tofacitinib. These TCRs come from a human donor with alopecia areata. Each CDR3 is given with its conserved first and last residue. Each record gives: V gene, J gene, D gene, clone size, CDR3 protein, CDR3 DNA. A D gene is named only where the DNA matches it firmly. Only part of the rows carry a size: once, few, many, or a class if the clone is expanded.

>TRBV4-3|TRBJ2-2|.|few
CASSQARGPTGELFF
TGCGCCAGCAGCCAAGCGAGAGGTCCAACCGGGGAGCTGTTTTTT
>TRBV27|TRBJ1-4|.|.
CATSVTRYEKLFF
TGTGCCACCTCCGTAACGCGATATGAAAAACTGTTTTTT
>TRBV2|TRBJ2-1|TRBD2|.
CASTGTSGGLSSYNEQFF
TGTGCCAGCACTGGGACTAGCGGGGGCCTAAGCTCCTACAATGAGCAGTTCTTC
>TRBV4-3|TRBJ2-4|.|few
CASSQGLDQNIQYF
TGCGCCAGCAGCCAAGGACTAGACCAAAACATTCAGTACTTC
>TRBV13|TRBJ2-3|TRBD1|.
CASSSRTGTDTQYF
TGTGCCAGCAGCTCCAGGACAGGGACAGATACGCAGTATTTT
>TRBV6-5|TRBJ1-2|.|once
CASSYRPPDYGYTF
TGTGCCAGCAGTTACAGGCCGCCGGACTATGGCTACACCTTC
>TRBV4-1|TRBJ1-1|.|.
CASSQDPGLNTEAFF
TGCGCCAGCAGCCAAGATCCGGGCTTGAACACTGAAGCTTTCTTT
>TRBV19|TRBJ1-1|.|.
CASNPFGGNTEAFF
TGTGCCAGTAACCCCTTTGGAGGAAACACTGAAGCTTTCTTT
>TRBV10-3|TRBJ2-3|TRBD2|once
CAISESSATSASTDTQYF
TGTGCCATCAGTGAGTCCAGTGCGACTAGCGCAAGCACAGATACGCAGTATTTT
>TRBV13|TRBJ2-7|.|.
CASRPEGSYEQYF
TGTGCCAGCAGGCCGGAGGGTTCCTACGAGCAGTACTTC
>TRBV5-6|TRBJ1-1|.|.
CASSFGHANTEAFF
TGTGCCAGCAGCTTTGGACACGCGAACACTGAAGCTTTCTTT
>TRBV10-3|TRBJ2-1|.|.
CAIQGDPPNEQFF
TGTGCCATCCAGGGTGACCCCCCAAATGAGCAGTTCTTC
>TRBV7-9|TRBJ2-1|TRBD2|.
CASSSITGLAKFF
TGTGCCAGCAGCTCCATAACGGGACTAGCAAAGTTCTTC
>TRBV29-1|TRBJ2-3|.|few
CSVNGGRTDTQYF
TGCAGCGTTAACGGGGGTCGCACAGATACGCAGTATTTT
>TRBV25-1|TRBJ1-4|.|.
CASSSSPGREKLFF
TGTGCCAGCAGCTCCAGTCCGGGAAGGGAAAAACTGTTTTTT
>TRBV9|TRBJ1-1|.|.
CASSFDLNTEAFF
TGTGCCAGCAGCTTCGACCTGAACACTGAAGCTTTCTTT
>TRBV11-1|TRBJ2-7|TRBD1|.
CASSLAGTGFENHEQYF
TGTGCCAGCAGCTTAGCCGGGACAGGGTTCGAAAATCACGAGCAGTACTTC
>TRBV19|TRBJ2-1|.|once
CASSIEGGPLLSYNEQFF
TGTGCCAGTAGTATTGAGGGGGGCCCTCTACTCTCCTACAATGAGCAGTTCTTC
>TRBV6-1|TRBJ2-5|.|.
CASSERGARQETQYF
TGTGCCAGCAGTGAAAGGGGGGCGCGGCAAGAGACCCAGTACTTC
>TRBV13|TRBJ1-4|.|few
CASSSRRATNEKLFF
TGTGCCAGCAGCTCTCGACGGGCAACTAATGAAAAACTGTTTTTT
>TRBV5-6|TRBJ2-7|.|.
CASSPGSAGYEQYF
TGTGCCAGCAGCCCGGGTTCGGCAGGCTACGAGCAGTACTTC
>TRBV7-9|TRBJ1-5|.|.
CASTLGSDNQPQHF
TGTGCCAGCACCTTAGGGTCGGACAATCAGCCCCAGCATTTT